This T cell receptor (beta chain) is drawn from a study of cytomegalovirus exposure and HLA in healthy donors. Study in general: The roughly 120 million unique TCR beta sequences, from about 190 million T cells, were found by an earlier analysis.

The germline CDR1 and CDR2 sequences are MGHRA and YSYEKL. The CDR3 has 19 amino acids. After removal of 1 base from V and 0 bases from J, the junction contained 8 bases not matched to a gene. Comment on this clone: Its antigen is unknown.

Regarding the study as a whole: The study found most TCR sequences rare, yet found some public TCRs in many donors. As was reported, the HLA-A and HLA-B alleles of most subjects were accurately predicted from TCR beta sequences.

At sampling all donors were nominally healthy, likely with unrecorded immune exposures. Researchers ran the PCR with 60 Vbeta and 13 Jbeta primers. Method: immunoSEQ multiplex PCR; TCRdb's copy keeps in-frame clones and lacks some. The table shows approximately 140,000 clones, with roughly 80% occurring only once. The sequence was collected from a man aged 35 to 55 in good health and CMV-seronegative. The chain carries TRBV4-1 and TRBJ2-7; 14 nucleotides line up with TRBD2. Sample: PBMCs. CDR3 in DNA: TGCGCCAGCAGCCAAGTCGGACTAGCGGGGGGCCGGAGCTCCTACGAGCAGTACTTC. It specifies CASSQVGLAGGRSSYEQYF.